This T cell receptor (beta chain) was identified during a study of blood T cell repertoires in COVID-19. Assay used: immunoSEQ multiplex PCR; TCRdb lists only in-frame clones, some missing. Of approximately 13,000 clones in the sample, 75% to 90% were seen once. Trimming removed 5 bases at V and 6 bases at J, with 17 bases between. The CDR3 consists of 15 residues. Per germline, CDR1 MNHNY and CDR2 SVGAGI (reference sequence). This chain connects TRBV6-6 to TRBJ2-1; D is unclear. The sequenced material came from peripheral blood. The clonotype comes from a man between 35 and 55 years old with active or convalescent COVID-19. CDR3 in amino acids: CASSPTLGVSNEQFF. The CDR3, as DNA: TGTGCCAGCAGTCCGACCTTGGGCGTGAGCAATGAGCAGTTCTTC.